These 14 T cell receptor beta chains originate from one sample sequenced in a study of blood T cell repertoires in COVID-19. TCRdb's table, derived via immunoSEQ multiplex PCR, lists solely in-frame clones and lacks some. Here the sample spans some 420,000 clones, 80% to 90% being singletons. Sequenced: PBMCs or T cells enriched from blood (not recorded which). The source of these receptors is a man aged 25 to 45 who had recovered from COVID-19.

In its sample, this clone was seen a few times. CDR3 bases: TGTGCCAGCAGTGAGGTGCCCTCTGGGGCCAACGTCCTGACTTTC. Protein sequence: CASSEVPSGANVLTF. This chain links TRBV13 with TRBJ2-6; D remains unclear. Trimming shortened V by 6 bases and J by 0 bases, and 9 bases separated the two germline ends. The CDR3 is 15 residues long. Germline CDR1 reads PRHDT; CDR2 reads FYEKMQ (reference sequence).

This clone was seen a handful of times. This rearrangement joins TRBV6-2 or TRBV6-3 to TRBJ1-5; 7 bases are a match to TRBD1. V was clipped by 2 bases and J by 1 base; unmatched bases: 2. Germline-derived CDR1 and CDR2 are MNHEY and SVGEGT. This CDR3 contains 15 residues. The chain's CDR3 is CASSYPGGSNQPQHF. The CDR3 coding sequence is TGTGCCAGCAGTTACCCAGGGGGGAGCAATCAGCCCCAGCATTTT.

The chain uses TRBV11-2 and TRBJ1-2; possible D gene TRBD1, 5 bases. Trimming stripped 2 bases from V and 0 bases from J, with 7 bases between. In germline, CDR1 is SGHAT, CDR2 FQNNGV. This CDR3 is built from 14 residues. For the CDR3, the DNA is TGTGCCAGCAGCTTAAAGGGGCCTAACTATGGCTACACCTTC. Its protein is CASSLKGPNYGYTF.

The chain carries TRBV25-1 and TRBJ1-1; D call uncertain. Germline V gene data show CDR1 as MGHDK and CDR2 as SYGVNS. V gave up 2 bases and J gave up 3 bases, with 7 bases separating them. CDR3 length: 13 residues. CDR3 protein: CASSEVGYTEAFF. The CDR3 bases are TGTGCCAGCAGTGAAGTCGGGTACACTGAAGCTTTCTTT.

This chain connects TRBV19 to TRBJ2-1, with unresolved D. The germline V gene encodes CDR1 LNHDA and CDR2 SQIVND (reference sequence). The ends were cut back, 8 bases at V and 7 bases at J, with 12 bases in the middle. The length of the CDR3 is 12 residues. The CDR3 nucleotides read TGTGCCAGTGGAGATGGCTGGAATGAGCAGTTCTTC. This gives the protein CASGDGWNEQFF.

V is TRBV19 and J is TRBJ2-1; no definite D call. This CDR3 region has 12 residues. Germline V lookup: CDR1 LNHDA, CDR2 SQIVND (reference sequence). V was cut by 4 bases and J by 3 bases, with 4 bases left in between. The CDR3 DNA reads as TGTGCCAGTAGTACCTACTACAATGAGCAGTTCTTC. Translated, it gives CASSTYYNEQFF. Full variable domain (remainder filled in from reference TRBV19 and TRBJ2-1): DGGITQSPKYLFRKEGQNVTLSCEQNLNHDAMYWYRQDPGQGLRLIYYSQIVNDFQKGDIAEGYSVSREKKESFPLTVTSAQKNPTAFYLCASSTYYNEQFFGPGTRLTVL.

The chain is built from TRBV5-1 and TRBJ1-2; D is unclear. V dropped 2 bases and J dropped 5 bases, with 7 bases sitting between them. Per germline, CDR1 SGHRS and CDR2 YFSETQ. CDR3 size: 12 residues. The CDR3 loop reads CASSFSGYGYTF. The CDR3 bases are TGCGCCAGCAGCTTCAGCGGGTATGGCTACACCTTC.

This chain uses TRBV27 with TRBJ2-7, with 11 bases fitting TRBD1. V lost 6 bases, J lost 6 bases, and 4 bases stayed unmatched. The germline V gene encodes CDR1 MNHEY and CDR2 SMNVEV (reference sequence). The length of the CDR3 is 13 residues. CDR3 residues: CASSPDRGREQYF. DNA for the CDR3: TGTGCCAGCAGCCCGGACAGGGGGCGCGAGCAGTACTTC.

With regard to this clone: This specimen includes other DNA sequences encoding the same CDR3. The genes are TRBV18 and TRBJ1-6; maybe TRBD1 (6 bases). Germline CDR1 reads KGHSH; CDR2 reads LQKENI. The germline V and J ends were trimmed by 3 bases and 7 bases, with 7 bases remaining between them. This CDR3 is built from 13 residues. CDR3 protein: CASSPQGNSPLHF. CDR3 bases: TGTGCCAGCTCACCTCAGGGGAATTCACCCCTCCACTTT.

This chain links TRBV4-1 with TRBJ1-4; D unresolved. The CDR3 is 16 residues long. Trimming removed 0 bases at V and 8 bases at J, with 16 bases between. The V gene's germline CDR1 is MGHRA and CDR2 YSYEKL. The CDR3 DNA follows: TGCGCCAGCAGCCAAGAGGCGAGGGTTGGGCAGGAAAAACTGTTTTTT. It codes for CASSQEARVGQEKLFF.

This chain joins TRBV30 and TRBJ2-1, with no clear D. CDR1 is GTSNPN, CDR2 SVGIG, per germline (reference sequence). CDR3 length: 13 amino acids. V was trimmed by 0 bases and J by 8 bases, leaving 11 bases between them. The CDR3 DNA follows: TGTGCCTGGAGTGTTCAGTCCCACGATGAGCAGTTCTTC. Its translation is CAWSVQSHDEQFF.

The gene calls are TRBV19 and TRBJ1-1, with D unresolved. This CDR3 has 12 residues. Germline V gene sequence: CDR1 LNHDA, CDR2 SQIVND (reference sequence). Trimming took off 6 bases at V and 0 bases at J, with 5 bases between the two ends. In nucleotides, the CDR3 is TGTGCCAGTAGGTTTATGAACACTGAAGCTTTCTTT. Amino acids: CASRFMNTEAFF. Full variable domain (outside the CDR3, taken from reference TRBV19 and TRBJ1-1): DGGITQSPKYLFRKEGQNVTLSCEQNLNHDAMYWYRQDPGQGLRLIYYSQIVNDFQKGDIAEGYSVSREKKESFPLTVTSAQKNPTAFYLCASRFMNTEAFFGQGTRLTVV.

The chain couples TRBV5-1 to TRBJ1-1; D ambiguous. CDR1 SGHRS and CDR2 YFSETQ come from the germline V gene. The V gene lost 4 bases and the J gene lost 0 bases, with 10 bases spanning the gap. The CDR3 has 14 amino acids. In nucleotides, the CDR3 is TGCGCCAGCAGCGTTGGGAGTATGAACACTGAAGCTTTCTTT. Translation: CASSVGSMNTEAFF.

This clone was seen once. The chain carries TRBV13 and TRBJ1-6, with D tentatively TRBD1 (5 bases). V lost 4 bases and J 2 bases, leaving 12 bases between the germline ends. The CDR3 extends over 16 amino acids. Germline V lookup: CDR1 PRHDT, CDR2 FYEKMQ (reference sequence). CDR3 sequence (DNA): TGTGCCAGCAGCTCTCGGGGGGAAACCTATAATTCACCCCTCCACTTT. Amino acids: CASSSRGETYNSPLHF.